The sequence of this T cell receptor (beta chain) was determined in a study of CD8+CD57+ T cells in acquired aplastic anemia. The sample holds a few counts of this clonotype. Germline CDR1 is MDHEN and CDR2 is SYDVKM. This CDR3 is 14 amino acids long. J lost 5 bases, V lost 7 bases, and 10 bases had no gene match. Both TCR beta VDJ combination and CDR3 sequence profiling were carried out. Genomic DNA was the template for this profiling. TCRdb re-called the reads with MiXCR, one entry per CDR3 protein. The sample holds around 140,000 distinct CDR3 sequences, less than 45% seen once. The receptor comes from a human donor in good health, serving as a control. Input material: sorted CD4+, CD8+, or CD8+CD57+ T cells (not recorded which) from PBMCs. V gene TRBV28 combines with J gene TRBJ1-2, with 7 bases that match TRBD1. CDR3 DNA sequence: TGTGCCAGCACTTTTTTGACAGGGTCTTATGGCTACACCTTC. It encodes CASTFLTGSYGYTF.